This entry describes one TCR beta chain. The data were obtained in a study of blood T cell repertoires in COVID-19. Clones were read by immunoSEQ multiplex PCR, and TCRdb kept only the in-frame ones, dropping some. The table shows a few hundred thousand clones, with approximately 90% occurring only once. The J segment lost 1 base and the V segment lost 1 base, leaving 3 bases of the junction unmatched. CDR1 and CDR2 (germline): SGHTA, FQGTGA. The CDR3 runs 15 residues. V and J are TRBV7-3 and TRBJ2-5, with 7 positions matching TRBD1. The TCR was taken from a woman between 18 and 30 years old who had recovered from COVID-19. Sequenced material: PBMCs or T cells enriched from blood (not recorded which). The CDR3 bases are TGTGCCAGCAGCTTAAGACAGGGCGTCCAAGAGACCCAGTACTTC. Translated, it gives CASSLRQGVQETQYF.